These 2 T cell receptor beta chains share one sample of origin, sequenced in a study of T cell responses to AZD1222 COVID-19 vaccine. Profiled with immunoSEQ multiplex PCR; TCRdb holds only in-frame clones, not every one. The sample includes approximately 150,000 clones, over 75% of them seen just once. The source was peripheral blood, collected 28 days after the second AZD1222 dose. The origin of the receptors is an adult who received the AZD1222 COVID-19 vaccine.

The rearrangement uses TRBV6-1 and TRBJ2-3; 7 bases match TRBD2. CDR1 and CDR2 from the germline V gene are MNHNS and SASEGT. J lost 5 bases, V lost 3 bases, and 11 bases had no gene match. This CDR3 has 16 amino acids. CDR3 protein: CASSDPAGLRRDTQYF. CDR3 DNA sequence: TGTGCCAGCAGTGACCCAGCGGGGCTACGGAGAGATACGCAGTATTTT.

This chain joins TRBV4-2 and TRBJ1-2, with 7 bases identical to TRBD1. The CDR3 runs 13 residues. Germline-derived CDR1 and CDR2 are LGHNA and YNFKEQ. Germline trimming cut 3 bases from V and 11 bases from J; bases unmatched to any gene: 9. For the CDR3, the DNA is TGTGCCAGCAGCCAGGCCGAGGGGGCTTGGTACACCTTC. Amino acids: CASSQAEGAWYTF.